This TCR beta chain comes out of a study of human T cells and chemical hapten exposure (dated by TCRdb to the early 2020s). General notes on the study: For sensitization, 2% DPC in acetone was applied to a roughly 2 cm by roughly 2 cm area of upper inner arm skin. Patch testing was done on the upper back using Finn chambers containing 0.01% DPC, and results were scored after 6 days according to International Contact Dermatitis Research Group standards. The patient cohort, mostly female, included alopecia areata with under or over 50% scalp involvement, alopecia totalis and alopecia universalis. Blood samples were taken from patients before sensitization (week 0) and then at 2, 6 and about 24 weeks after DPC sensitization. Peripheral blood TCR repertoire changes were tracked in vivo in alopecia patients during primary and secondary sensitization to the hapten diphenylcyclopropenone (DPC). The libraries were sequenced as a pool, and the TCR yield per sample differed mostly because of small variations in library volumes within the pool. Throughout the roughly 25-week study period, patients were also given weekly therapeutic DPC doses on the scalp. For TCR sequencing, blood came from some 31 alopecia patients at anywhere from one to four time points (pre-sensitization, 2, 6 and 24 weeks).

Library generation was performed with RACE. The reads were generated on a NextSeq 500. Library preparation attached unique molecular identifiers to individual cDNA molecules for quantitative, reproducible TCR counting. From each blood RNA sample, both TCR alpha and TCR beta chains were sequenced. Processing in the source paper ran as follows. The median number of TCRs per sample was 90,000 to 100,000, ranging from roughly 20,000 to 700,000. V, J and CDR3 annotation of the TCR reads was performed with the Decombinator software suite. To make PS versus PT1 abundance plots, every sample was subsampled to the same number of TCRs (28,000). Expanded TCRs were defined as absent before sensitization and observed at least eight times at the 2-week time point. Through fastp at Q25 and MiXCR, TCRdb rebuilt clones from the public reads, retaining in-frame beta chains. Each CDR3 protein gets just one entry, which takes the most common genes and DNA from the rows behind it. Here the V and J calls rest on TCRdb's processing, not on the authors' analysis. This sample holds under 120,000 distinct CDR3 sequences; roughly 9.6% were observed only once. The ten largest clones add up to around 3.5% of the sample.

V loses 6 bases of germline sequence and J loses 8 bases, and the interval between the two ends is 10 bases. From the cysteine up to the phenylalanine, the CDR3 has a length of 12 residues. The read is trimmed to its CDR3 DNA, 36 bases read in frame from base 1. CDR1 and CDR2 are drawn from the germline V gene: MNHEY, SVGAGI. The time point label on this specimen signifies: patch test 1, 2 weeks after DPC sensitization. The treatment or condition label, read with the paper, signifies: therapeutic diphenylcyclopropenone sensitization with weekly scalp DPC. At every patch-test visit, the blood draw took place before the patch test was put on. Patients were eligible if aged 18 to 70, diagnosed with alopecia and judged suitable for DPC therapy, and pregnant patients were excluded. Unfractionated whole blood was collected in Tempus Blood RNA tubes, and total RNA was extracted from that blood. This clonotype came up many times. Its cognate antigen has yet to be identified. Per-base quality was not reported, and no clone a single base away is much larger than it.

Beyond this particular receptor, the publication reports: No change with DPC sensitization was found in the number of TCRs above 1 in 1000 frequency, and no evidence of global repertoire structure alterations was found. All patients had alopecia, a presumed autoimmune disease, so their immune response might differ from that of healthy individuals. A positive correlation was found between the number of PT1 expanded TCRs and patch test score, with significance reached at thresholds 8, 16 and 32 but not 4. Significantly more large CDR3 similarity clusters were formed by expanded TCRs than by pre-sensitization or healthy control sets, consistent with antigen-driven responses. After repeated subsampling, changes were observed in the strength of the expansion versus patch-test correlation and in the threshold at which the correlation became significant.

The material sequenced was whole blood, taken in connection with sensitization to the hapten diphenylcyclopropenone (DPC). The receptor chain draws on TRBV6-5 and TRBJ1-4; no D segment can be confidently identified. This TCR was recovered from a woman aged 40 to 55 with alopecia areata. Some clones in this sample may be carry-over from other donors' samples. CDR3 reads: CASSRVGEKLFF. The DNA sequence is TGTGCCAGCAGCCGCGTGGGGGAAAAACTGTTTTTT.